This TCR beta chain emerged from a study of immune evolution from preneoplasia to lung adenocarcinoma. In this sample, this clone turned up a few times. The antigen is unknown. Findings and caveats of the study: Later-stage lesions appeared to have more T cells, more diversity, less clonality.

Measured with immunoSEQ multiplex PCR; TCRdb has only the in-frame clones, and not every one. The sample records approximately 12,000 clones, 80% to 90% being singletons. The CDR3 has 15 amino acids. The germline V and J ends were trimmed by 6 bases and 0 bases, with 12 bases remaining between them. Germline V lookup: CDR1 MDHEN, CDR2 SYDVKM. J is TRBJ1-3 and V is TRBV28; tentatively, D is TRBD1 (6 bases). The source is a person aged 70 to 80 with invasive lung adenocarcinoma. The sequenced sample consisted of FFPE invasive lung adenocarcinoma tissue. The CDR3 DNA sequence: TGTGCCAGCAGCCCCCGGGGGCTCTCTGGAAACACCATATATTTT. Protein sequence: CASSPRGLSGNTIYF. The variable domain in full, with the rest retrieved from reference TRBV28 and TRBJ1-3, is DVKVTQSSRYLVKRTGEKVFLECVQDMDHENMFWYRQDPGLGLRLIYFSYDVKMKEKGDIPEGYSVSREKKERFSLILESASTNQTSMYLCASSPRGLSGNTIYFGEGSWLTVV.